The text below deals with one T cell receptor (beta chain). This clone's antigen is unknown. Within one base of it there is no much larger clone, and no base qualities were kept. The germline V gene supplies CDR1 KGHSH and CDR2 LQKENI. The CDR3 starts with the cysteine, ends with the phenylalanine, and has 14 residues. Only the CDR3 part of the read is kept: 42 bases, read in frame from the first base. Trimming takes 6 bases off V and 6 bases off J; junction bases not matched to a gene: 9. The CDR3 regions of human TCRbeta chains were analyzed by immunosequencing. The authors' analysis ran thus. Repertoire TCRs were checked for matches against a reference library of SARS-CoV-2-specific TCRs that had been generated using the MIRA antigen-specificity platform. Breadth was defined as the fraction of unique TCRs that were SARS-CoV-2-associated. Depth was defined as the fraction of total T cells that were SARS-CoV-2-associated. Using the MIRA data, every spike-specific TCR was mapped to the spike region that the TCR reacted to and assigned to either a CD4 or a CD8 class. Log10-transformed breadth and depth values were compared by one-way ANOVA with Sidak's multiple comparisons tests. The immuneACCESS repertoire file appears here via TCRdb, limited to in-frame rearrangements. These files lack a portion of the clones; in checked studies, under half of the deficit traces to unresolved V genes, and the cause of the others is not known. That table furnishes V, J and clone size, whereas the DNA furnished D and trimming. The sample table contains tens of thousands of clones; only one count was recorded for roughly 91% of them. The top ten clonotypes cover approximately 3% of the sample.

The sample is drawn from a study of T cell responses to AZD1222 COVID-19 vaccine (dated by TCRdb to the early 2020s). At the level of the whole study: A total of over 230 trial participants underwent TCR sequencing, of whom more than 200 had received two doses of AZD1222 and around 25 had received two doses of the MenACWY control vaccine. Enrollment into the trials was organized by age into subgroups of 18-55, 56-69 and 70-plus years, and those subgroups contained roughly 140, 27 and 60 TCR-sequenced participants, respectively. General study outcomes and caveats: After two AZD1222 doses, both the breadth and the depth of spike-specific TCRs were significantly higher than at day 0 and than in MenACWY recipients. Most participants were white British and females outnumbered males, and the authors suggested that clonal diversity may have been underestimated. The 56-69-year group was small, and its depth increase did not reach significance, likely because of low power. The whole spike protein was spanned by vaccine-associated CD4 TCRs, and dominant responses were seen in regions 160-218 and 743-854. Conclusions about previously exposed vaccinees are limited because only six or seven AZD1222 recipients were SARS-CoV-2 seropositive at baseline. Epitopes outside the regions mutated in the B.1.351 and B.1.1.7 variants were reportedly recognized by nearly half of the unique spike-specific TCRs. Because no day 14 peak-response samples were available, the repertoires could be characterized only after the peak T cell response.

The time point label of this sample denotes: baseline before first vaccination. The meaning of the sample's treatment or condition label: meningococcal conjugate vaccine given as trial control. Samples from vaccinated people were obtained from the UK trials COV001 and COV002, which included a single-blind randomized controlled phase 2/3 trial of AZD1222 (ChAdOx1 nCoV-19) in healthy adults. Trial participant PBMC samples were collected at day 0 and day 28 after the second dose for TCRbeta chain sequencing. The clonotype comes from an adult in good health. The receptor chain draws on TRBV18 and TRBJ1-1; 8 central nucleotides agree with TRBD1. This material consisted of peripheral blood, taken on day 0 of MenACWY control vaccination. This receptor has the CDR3 CASSPRQGKPEAFF. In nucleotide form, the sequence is TGTGCCAGCTCCCCCCGACAGGGGAAGCCTGAAGCTTTCTTT.